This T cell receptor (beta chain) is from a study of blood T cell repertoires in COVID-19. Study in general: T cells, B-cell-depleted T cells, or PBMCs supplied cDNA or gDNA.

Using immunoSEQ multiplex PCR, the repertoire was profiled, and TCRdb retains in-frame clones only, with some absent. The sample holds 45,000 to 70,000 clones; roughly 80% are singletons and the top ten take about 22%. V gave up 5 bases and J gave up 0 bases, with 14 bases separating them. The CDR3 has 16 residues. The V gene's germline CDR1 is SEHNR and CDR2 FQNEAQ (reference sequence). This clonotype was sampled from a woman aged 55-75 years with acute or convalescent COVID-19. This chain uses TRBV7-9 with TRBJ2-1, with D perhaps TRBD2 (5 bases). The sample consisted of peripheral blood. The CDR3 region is CASSPLPADSYNEQFF. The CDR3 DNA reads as TGTGCCAGCAGCCCCCTTCCAGCGGACTCCTACAATGAGCAGTTCTTC.